This paragraph covers one TCR beta chain sequence. The table lists this clone with a count of one. What antigen it recognizes has not been identified. Nothing much larger sits one base from this clone, and base qualities are not available. The entry originates in a study of control samples from healthy donors and cancer patients (dated by TCRdb to about 2020). For this chain, trimming is 5 bases at the V end and 2 bases at the J end, and the number of junction bases without a gene match is 6. CDR1 SGHTA and CDR2 FQGNSA are derived from the germline V gene. The CDR3 goes from the cysteine to the phenylalanine over 14 residues. Only the CDR3 DNA stays, 42 bases, in frame from base 1. Library creation used the immunoSEQ multiplex PCR assay. This immuneACCESS table, as held by TCRdb, lists in-frame sequences with V and J called but not all clones. Of the missing ones, under half trace to an unresolved V gene in checked studies; the others have no known cause. This sample gives around 55,000 clones in total; roughly 90% of them show up just once. The ten largest clonotypes hold approximately 3.8% of the sample.

Source material: blood. The sequence derives from a man aged 45-60 years in good health. This sequence uses TRBV7-2 and TRBJ2-7; 7 junctional bases match TRBD1. The bases are TGTGCCAGCAGCCATCAGCAGGGGGCCTACGAGCAGTACTTC. Its translation is CASSHQQGAYEQYF.